Included here is one T cell receptor (beta chain) sequence, with context. This sample was included in a study of cytomegalovirus exposure and HLA in healthy donors. Profiled with immunoSEQ multiplex PCR; TCRdb holds only in-frame clones, not every one. In the table there are 350,000 or so clones, 80% to 90% of which are singletons. Trimming pared 1 base from V and 0 bases from J, leaving 10 bases between. This CDR3 is built from 15 residues. Germline assignment: CDR1 SGHVS and CDR2 FQNEAQ. Donors came from a validation cohort of 90 to 150 subjects, distinct from the first 666-subject cohort. The sequencing sample was made of PBMCs. The chain couples TRBV7-8 to TRBJ2-7, with no clear D. This sequence originates from a woman aged 18-29 years in good health and CMV-seronegative. The CDR3 region is CASSLGAAYSYEQYF. In DNA form, the CDR3 reads TGTGCCAGCAGCTTAGGGGCAGCCTACTCCTACGAGCAGTACTTC.